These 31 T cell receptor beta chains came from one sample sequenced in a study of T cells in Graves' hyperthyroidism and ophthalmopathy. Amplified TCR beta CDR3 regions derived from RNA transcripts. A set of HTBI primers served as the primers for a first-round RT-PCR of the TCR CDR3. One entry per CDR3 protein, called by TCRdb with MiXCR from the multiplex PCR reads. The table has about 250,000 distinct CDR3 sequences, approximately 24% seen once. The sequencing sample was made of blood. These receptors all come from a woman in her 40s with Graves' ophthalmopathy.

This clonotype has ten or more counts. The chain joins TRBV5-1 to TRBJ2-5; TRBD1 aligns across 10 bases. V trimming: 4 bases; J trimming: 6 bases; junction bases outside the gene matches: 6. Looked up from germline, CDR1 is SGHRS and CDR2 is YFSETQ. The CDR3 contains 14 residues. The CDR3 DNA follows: TGCGCCAGCAGCGAGAGACAGGGGGCAAAGACCCAGTACTTC. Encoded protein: CASSERQGAKTQYF.

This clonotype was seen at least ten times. CDR3 DNA sequence: TGTGCCAGCAGTTTATCCACAGGAGAGGGAGAGACCCAGTACTTC. This gives the protein CASSLSTGEGETQYF. The V gene is TRBV27, the J gene TRBJ2-5; D is possibly TRBD1 or TRBD2 (5 bases each). The length of the CDR3 is 15 residues. Trimming pared 0 bases from V and 4 bases from J, leaving 12 bases between. The germline V gene encodes CDR1 MNHEY and CDR2 SMNVEV (reference sequence).

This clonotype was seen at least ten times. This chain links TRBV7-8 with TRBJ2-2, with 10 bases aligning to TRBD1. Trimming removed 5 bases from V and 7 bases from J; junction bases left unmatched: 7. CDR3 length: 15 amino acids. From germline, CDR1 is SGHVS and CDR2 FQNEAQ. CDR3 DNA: TGTGCCAGCAGCCCCGGCGGGACAGGGGTCGGGGAGCTGTTTTTT. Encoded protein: CASSPGGTGVGELFF.

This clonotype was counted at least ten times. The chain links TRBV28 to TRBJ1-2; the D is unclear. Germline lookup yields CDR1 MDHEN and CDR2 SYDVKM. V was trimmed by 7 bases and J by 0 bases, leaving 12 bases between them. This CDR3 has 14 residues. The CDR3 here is CASTFSGSNYGYTF. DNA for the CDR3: TGTGCCAGCACCTTCTCTGGGTCTAACTATGGCTACACCTTC.

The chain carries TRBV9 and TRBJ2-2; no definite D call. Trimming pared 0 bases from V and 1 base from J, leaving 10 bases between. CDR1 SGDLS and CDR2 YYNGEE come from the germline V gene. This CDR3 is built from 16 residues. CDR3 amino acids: CASSVGSLENTGELFF. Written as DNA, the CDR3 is TGTGCCAGCAGCGTAGGGTCACTGGAGAACACCGGGGAGCTGTTTTTT.

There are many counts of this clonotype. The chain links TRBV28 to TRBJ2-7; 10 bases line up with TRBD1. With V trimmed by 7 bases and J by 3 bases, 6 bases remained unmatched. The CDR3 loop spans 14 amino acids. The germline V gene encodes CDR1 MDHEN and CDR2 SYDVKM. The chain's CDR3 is CASIPGQGHYEQYF. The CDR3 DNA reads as TGTGCCAGCATACCGGGACAGGGGCACTACGAGCAGTACTTC.

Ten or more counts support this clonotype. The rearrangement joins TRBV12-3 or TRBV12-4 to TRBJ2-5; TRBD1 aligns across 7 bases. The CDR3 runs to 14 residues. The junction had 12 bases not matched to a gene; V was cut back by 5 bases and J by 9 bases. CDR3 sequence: CASSPVTGRGAQYF. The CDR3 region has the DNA TGTGCCAGCAGTCCCGTGACAGGGCGAGGGGCCCAGTACTTC.

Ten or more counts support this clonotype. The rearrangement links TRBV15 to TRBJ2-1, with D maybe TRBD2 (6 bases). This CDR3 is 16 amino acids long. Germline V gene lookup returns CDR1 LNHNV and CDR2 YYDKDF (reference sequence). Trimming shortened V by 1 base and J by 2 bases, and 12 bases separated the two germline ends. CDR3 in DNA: TGTGCCACCAGCAGAGTCGAAACGGGAGCCTACAATGAGCAGTTCTTC. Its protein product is CATSRVETGAYNEQFF.

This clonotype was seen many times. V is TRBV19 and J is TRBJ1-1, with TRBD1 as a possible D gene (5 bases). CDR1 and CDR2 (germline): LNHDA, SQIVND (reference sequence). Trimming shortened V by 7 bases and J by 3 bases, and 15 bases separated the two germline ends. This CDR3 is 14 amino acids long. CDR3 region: CASNQGRTDTEAFF. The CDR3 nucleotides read TGTGCCAGTAACCAGGGACGAACAGACACTGAAGCTTTCTTT. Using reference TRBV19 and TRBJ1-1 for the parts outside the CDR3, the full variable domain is DGGITQSPKYLFRKEGQNVTLSCEQNLNHDAMYWYRQDPGQGLRLIYYSQIVNDFQKGDIAEGYSVSREKKESFPLTVTSAQKNPTAFYLCASNQGRTDTEAFFGQGTRLTVV.

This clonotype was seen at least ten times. CDR3 bases: TGTGCCAGCAGTTTCAAGGGCAATCAGCCCCAGCATTTT. This codes for CASSFKGNQPQHF. The chain has TRBV12-3 or TRBV12-4 and TRBJ1-5; D unresolved. The CDR3 extends over 13 amino acids. V was shortened by 3 bases and J by 2 bases, with 5 bases between the two germline ends.

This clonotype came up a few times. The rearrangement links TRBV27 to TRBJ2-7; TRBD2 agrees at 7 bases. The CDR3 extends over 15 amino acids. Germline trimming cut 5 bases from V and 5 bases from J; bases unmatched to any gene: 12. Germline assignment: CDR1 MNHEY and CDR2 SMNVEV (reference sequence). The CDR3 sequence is CASSLGVREGNEQYF. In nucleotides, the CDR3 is TGTGCCAGCAGTCTGGGGGTGAGGGAGGGGAACGAGCAGTACTTC.

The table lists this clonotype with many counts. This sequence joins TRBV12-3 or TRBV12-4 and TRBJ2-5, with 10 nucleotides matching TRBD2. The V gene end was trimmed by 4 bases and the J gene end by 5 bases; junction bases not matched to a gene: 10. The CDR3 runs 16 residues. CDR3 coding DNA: TGTGCCAGCAGTTACCACAGCGGGAGGGCCCTGGAGACCCAGTACTTC. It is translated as CASSYHSGRALETQYF.

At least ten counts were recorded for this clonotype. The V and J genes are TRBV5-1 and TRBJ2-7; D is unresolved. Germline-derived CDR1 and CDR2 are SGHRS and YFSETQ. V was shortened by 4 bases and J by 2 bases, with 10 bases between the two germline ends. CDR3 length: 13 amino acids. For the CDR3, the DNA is TGCGCCAGCAGCCCCATGGGGACCTACGAGCAGTACTTC. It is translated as CASSPMGTYEQYF.

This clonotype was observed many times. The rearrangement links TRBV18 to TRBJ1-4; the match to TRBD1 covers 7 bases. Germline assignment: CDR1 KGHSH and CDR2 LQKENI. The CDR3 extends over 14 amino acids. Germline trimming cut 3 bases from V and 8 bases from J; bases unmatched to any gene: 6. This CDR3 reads CASSPGTVNEKLFF. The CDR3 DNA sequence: TGTGCCAGCTCACCCGGGACAGTAAACGAAAAACTGTTTTTT.

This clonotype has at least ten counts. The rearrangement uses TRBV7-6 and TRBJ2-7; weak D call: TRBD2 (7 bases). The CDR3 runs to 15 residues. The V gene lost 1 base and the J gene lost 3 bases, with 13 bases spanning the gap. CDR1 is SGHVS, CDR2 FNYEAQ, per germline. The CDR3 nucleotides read TGTGCCAGCAGCTTAGGTGGGGGGGGCTTCTACGAGCAGTACTTC. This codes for CASSLGGGGFYEQYF.

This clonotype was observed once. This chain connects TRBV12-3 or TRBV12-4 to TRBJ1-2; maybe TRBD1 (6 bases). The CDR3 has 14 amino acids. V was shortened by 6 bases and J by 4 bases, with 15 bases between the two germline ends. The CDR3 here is CASRSGGAGYGYTF. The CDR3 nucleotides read TGTGCCAGCAGGTCCGGGGGGGCCGGCTATGGCTACACCTTC.

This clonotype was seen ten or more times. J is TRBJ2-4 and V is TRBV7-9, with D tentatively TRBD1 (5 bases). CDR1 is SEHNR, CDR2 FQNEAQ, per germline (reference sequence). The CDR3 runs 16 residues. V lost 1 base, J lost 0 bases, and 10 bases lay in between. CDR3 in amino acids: CASSLGGGVAKNIQYF. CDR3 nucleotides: TGTGCCAGCAGCTTAGGGGGCGGAGTAGCCAAAAACATTCAGTACTTC.

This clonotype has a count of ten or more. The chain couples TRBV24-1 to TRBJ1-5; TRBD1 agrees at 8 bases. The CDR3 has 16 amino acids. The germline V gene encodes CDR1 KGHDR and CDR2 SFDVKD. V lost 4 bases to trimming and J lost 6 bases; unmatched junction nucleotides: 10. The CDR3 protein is CATSDSGQGGGQPQHF. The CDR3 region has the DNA TGTGCCACCAGTGACTCCGGACAGGGTGGGGGTCAGCCCCAGCATTTT.

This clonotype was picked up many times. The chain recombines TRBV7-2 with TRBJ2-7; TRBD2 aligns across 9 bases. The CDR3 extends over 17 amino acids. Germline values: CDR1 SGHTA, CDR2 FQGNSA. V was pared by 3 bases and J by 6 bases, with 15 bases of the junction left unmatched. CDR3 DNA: TGTGCCAGCAGCTTTCCCCCCCGTAGCGGGAGTGTTATCGAGCAGTACTTC. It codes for CASSFPPRSGSVIEQYF. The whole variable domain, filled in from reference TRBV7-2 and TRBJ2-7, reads GAGVSQSPSNKVTEKGKDVELRCDPISGHTALYWYRQSLGQGLEFLIYFQGNSAPDKSGLPSDRFSAERTGGSVSTLTIQRTQQEDSAVYLCASSFPPRSGSVIEQYFGPGTRLTVT.

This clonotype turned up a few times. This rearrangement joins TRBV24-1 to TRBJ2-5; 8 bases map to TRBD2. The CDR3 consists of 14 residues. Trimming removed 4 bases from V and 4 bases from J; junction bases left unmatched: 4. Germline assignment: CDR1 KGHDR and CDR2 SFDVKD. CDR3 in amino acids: CATSDLAGPETQYF. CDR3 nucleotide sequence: TGTGCCACCAGTGACTTAGCGGGACCAGAGACCCAGTACTTC.

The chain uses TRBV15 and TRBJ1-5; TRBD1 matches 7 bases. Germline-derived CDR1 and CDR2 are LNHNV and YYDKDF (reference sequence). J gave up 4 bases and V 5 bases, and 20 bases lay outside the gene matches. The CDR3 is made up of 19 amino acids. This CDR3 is CATSGNATGGGVKNQPQHF. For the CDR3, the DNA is TGTGCCACCAGCGGGAACGCTACAGGAGGGGGCGTAAAGAATCAGCCCCAGCATTTT.

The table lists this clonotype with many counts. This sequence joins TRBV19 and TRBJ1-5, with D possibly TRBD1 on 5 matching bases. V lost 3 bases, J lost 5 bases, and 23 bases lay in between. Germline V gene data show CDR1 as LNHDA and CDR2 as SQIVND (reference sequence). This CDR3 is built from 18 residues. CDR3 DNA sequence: TGTGCCAGTAGTATTCGAGGGACGGCATATTCCCCCGATCAGCCCCAGCATTTT. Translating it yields CASSIRGTAYSPDQPQHF.

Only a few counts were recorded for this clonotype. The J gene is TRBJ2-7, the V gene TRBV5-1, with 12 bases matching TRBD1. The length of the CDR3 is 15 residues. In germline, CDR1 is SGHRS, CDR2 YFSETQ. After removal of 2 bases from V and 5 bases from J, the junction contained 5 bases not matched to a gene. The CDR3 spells CASSFGTGGLNEQYF. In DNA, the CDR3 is TGCGCCAGCAGCTTTGGGACAGGGGGCCTGAACGAGCAGTACTTC. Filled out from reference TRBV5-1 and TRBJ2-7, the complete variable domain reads KAGVTQTPRYLIKTRGQQVTLSCSPISGHRSVSWYQQTPGQGLQFLFEYFSETQRNKGNFPGRFSGRQFSNSRSEMNVSTLELGDSALYLCASSFGTGGLNEQYFGPGTRLTVT.

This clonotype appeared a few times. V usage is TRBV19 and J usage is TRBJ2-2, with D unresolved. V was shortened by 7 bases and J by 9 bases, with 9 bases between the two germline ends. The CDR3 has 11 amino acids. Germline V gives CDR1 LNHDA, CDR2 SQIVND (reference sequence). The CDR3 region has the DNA TGTGCCAGTACCACAAACCGGGAGCTGTTTTTT. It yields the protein CASTTNRELFF.

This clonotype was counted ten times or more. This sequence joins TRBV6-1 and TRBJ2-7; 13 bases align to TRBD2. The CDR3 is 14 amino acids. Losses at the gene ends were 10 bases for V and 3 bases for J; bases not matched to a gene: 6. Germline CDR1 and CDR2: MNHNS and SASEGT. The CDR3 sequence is CATGRTSGSYEQYF. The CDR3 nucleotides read TGTGCCACCGGACGGACTAGCGGGAGCTACGAGCAGTACTTC.

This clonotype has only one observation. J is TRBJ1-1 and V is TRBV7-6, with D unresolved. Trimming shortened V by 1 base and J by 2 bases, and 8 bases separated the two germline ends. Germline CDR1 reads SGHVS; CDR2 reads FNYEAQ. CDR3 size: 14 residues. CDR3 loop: CASSLVQANTEAFF. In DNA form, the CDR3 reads TGTGCCAGCAGCTTAGTCCAGGCAAACACTGAAGCTTTCTTT. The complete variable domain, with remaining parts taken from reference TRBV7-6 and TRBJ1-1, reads GAGVSQSPRYKVTKRGQDVALRCDPISGHVSLYWYRQALGQGPEFLTYFNYEAQQDKSGLPNDRFSAERPEGSISTLTIQRTEQRDSAMYRCASSLVQANTEAFFGQGTRLTVV.

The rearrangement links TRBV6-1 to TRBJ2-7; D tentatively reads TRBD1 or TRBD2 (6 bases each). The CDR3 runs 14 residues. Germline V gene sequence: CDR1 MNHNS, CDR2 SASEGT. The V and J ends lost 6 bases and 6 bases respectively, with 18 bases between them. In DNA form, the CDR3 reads TGTGCCAGCAGGCCGATACCACAGGGAGGCGAGCAGTACTTC. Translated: CASRPIPQGGEQYF.

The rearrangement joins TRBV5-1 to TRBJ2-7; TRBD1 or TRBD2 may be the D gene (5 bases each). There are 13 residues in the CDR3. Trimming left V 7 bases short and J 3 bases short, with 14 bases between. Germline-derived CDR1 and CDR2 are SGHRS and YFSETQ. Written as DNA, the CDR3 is TGCGCCAGCCGCCGGGACGGAGGCTACGAGCAGTACTTC. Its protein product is CASRRDGGYEQYF.

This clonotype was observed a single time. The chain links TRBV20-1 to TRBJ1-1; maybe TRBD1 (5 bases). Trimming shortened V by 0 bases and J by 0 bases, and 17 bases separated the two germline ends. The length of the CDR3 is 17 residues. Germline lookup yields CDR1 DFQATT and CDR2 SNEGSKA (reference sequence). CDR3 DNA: TGCAGTGCTAGAGAGAAGTGGGGGTTAACGATGAACACTGAAGCTTTCTTT. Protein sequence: CSAREKWGLTMNTEAFF.

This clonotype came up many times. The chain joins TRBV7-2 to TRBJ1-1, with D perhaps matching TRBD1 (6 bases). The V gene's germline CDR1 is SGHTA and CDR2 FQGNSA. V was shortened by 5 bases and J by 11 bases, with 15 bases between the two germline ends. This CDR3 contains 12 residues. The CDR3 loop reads CASSKDRIMAFF. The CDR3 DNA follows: TGTGCCAGCAGCAAGGACAGAATCATGGCTTTCTTT.

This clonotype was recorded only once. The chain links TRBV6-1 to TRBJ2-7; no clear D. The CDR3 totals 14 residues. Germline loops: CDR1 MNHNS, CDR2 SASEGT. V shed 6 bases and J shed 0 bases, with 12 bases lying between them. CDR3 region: CASSPGPYSYEQYF. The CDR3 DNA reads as TGTGCCAGCAGCCCCGGGCCATACTCCTACGAGCAGTACTTC.